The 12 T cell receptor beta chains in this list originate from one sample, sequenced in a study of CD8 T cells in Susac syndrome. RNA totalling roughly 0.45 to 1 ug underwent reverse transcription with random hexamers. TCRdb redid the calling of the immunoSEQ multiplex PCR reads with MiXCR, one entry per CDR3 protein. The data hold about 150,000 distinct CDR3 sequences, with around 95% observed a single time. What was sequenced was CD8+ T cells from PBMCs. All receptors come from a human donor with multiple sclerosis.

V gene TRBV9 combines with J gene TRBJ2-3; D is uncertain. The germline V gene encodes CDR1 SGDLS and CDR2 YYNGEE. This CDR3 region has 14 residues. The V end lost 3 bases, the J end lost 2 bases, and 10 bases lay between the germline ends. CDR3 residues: CASSEQRITDTQYF. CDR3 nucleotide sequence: TGTGCCAGCAGCGAGCAGCGAATCACAGATACGCAGTATTTT.

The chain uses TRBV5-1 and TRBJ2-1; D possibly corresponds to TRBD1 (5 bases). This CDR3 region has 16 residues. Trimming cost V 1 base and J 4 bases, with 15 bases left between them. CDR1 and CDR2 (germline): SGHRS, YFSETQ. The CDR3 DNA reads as TGCGCCAGCAGCTTGCTGGGGCAAGAGCCTTACAATGAGCAGTTCTTC. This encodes CASSLLGQEPYNEQFF.

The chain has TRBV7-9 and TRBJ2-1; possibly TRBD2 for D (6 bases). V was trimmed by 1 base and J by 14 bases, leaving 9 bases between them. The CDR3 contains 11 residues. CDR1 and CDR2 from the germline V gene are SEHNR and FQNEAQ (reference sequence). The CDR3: CASSLGPGEFF. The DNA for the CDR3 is TGTGCCAGCAGCTTAGGGCCGGGAGAGTTCTTC.

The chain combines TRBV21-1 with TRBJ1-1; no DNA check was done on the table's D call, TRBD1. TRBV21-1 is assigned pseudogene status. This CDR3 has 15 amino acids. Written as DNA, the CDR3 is TGTGCCAGCAGCAGGACTGCAGGGGCCGGAGCTGAAGCTTTCTTT. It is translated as CASSRTAGAGAEAFF.

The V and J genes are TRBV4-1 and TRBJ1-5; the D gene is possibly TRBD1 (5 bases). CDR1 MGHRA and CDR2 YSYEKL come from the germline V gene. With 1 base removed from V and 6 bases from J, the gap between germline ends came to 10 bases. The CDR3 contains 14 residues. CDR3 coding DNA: TGCGCCAGCAGCCAAGGTCCAGGGCCTCAGCCCCAGCATTTT. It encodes CASSQGPGPQPQHF.

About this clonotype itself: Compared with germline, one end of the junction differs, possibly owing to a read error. As DNA, the CDR3 is TGCCTGACAGGGATGAACACTGAAGCTTTCTTT. Encoded protein: CLTGMNTEAFF. The chain joins TRBV12-3 or TRBV12-4 to TRBJ1-1; 7 bases are shared with TRBD1. The CDR3 loop spans 11 amino acids.

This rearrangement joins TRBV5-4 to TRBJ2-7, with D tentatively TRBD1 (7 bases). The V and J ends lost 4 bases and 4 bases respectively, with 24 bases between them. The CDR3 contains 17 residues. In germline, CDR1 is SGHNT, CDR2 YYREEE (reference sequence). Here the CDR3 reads CASSNRIRGQGGYEQYF. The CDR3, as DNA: TGTGCCAGCAGCAACCGAATAAGGGGGCAGGGGGGATACGAGCAGTACTTC.

The CDR3 here is CASSQAPEGRTEAFF. CDR3 DNA sequence: TGCGCCAGCAGCCAAGCCCCAGAGGGAAGGACTGAAGCTTTCTTT. The V and J genes are TRBV4-1 and TRBJ1-1, with unresolved D. Germline CDR1 and CDR2: MGHRA and YSYEKL. With 1 base removed from V and 5 bases from J, the gap between germline ends came to 14 bases. This CDR3 region has 15 residues.

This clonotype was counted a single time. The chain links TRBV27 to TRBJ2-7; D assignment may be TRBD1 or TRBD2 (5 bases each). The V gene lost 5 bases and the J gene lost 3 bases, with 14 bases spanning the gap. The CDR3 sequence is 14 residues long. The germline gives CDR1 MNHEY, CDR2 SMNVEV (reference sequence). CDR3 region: CASSPLGPIYEQYF. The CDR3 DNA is TGTGCCAGCAGTCCGTTGGGACCTATCTACGAGCAGTACTTC.

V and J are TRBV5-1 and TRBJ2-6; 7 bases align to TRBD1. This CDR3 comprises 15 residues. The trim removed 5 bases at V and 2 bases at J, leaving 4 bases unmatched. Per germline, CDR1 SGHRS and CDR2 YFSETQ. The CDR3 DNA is TGCGCCAGCAGGCCGCAGGGGGCTGGGGCCAACGTCCTGACTTTC. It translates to CASRPQGAGANVLTF.

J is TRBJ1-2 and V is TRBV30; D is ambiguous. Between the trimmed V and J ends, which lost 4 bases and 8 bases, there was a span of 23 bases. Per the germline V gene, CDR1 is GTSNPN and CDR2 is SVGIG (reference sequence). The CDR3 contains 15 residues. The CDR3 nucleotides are TGTGCCTGGAACCCGAGGACCCAACTCTCTAAGGGCTACACCTTC. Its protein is CAWNPRTQLSKGYTF. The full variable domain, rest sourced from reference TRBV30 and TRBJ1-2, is SQTIHQWPATLVQPVGSPLSLECTVEGTSNPNLYWYRQAAGRGLQLLFYSVGIGQISSEVPQNLSASRPQDRQFILSSKKLLLSDSGFYLCAWNPRTQLSKGYTFGSGTRLTVV.

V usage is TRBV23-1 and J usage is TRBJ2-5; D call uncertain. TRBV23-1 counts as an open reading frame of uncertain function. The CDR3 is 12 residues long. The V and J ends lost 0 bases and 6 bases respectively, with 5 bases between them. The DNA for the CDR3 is TGCGCCAGCAGTCAATCTGTCAAGACCCAGTACTTC. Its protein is CASSQSVKTQYF.